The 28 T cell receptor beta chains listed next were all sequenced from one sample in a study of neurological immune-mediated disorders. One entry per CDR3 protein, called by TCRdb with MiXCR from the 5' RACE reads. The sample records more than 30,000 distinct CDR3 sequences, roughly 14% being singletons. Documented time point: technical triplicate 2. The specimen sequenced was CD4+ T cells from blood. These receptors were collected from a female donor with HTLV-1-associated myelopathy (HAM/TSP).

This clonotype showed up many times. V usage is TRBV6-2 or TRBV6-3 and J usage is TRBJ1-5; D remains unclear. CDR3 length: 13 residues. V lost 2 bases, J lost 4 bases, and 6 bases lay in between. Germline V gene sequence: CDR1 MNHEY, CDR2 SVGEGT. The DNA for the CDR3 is TGTGCCAGCAGTTACGCGGCGAATCAGCCCCAGCATTTT. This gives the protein CASSYAANQPQHF.

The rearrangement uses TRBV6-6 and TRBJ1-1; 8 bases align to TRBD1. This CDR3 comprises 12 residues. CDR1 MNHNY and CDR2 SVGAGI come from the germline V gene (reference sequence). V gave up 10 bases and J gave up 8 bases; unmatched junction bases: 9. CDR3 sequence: CAISWDRSEAFF. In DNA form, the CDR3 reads TGTGCCATCAGCTGGGACAGGAGCGAAGCTTTCTTT.

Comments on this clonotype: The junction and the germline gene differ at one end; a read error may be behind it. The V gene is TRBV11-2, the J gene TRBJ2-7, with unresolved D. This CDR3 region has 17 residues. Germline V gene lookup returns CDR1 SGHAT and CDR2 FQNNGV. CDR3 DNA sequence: TGTGCAAGCAGCACCATTAAGGACGGTTTGCTTTCCTACGAGCAGTACTTC. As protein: CASSTIKDGLLSYEQYF.

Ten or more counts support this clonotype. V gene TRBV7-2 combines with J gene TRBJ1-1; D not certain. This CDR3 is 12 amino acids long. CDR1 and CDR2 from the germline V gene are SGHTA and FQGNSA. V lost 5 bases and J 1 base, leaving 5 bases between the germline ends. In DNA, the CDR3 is TGTGCCAGCAGCCCATCGAACACTGAAGCTTTCTTT. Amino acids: CASSPSNTEAFF.

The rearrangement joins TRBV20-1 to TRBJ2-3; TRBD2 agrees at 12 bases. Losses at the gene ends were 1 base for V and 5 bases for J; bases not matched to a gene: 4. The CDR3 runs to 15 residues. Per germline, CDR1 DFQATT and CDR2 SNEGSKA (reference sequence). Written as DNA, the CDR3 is TGCAGTGCTAGAGGACTAGCGGGAGTTGGAGATACGCAGTATTTT. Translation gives CSARGLAGVGDTQYF.

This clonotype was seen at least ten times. The DNA for the CDR3 is TGTGCCAGCAGCTTACGACTAGCGGGACCCTACGAGCAGTACTTC. Amino acid sequence: CASSLRLAGPYEQYF. The V and J genes are TRBV3-1 and TRBJ2-7, with 11 bases fitting TRBD2. The CDR3 spans 15 residues. Trimming removed 5 bases from V and 2 bases from J; junction bases left unmatched: 5. The germline V gene encodes CDR1 LGHDT and CDR2 YNNKEL (reference sequence).

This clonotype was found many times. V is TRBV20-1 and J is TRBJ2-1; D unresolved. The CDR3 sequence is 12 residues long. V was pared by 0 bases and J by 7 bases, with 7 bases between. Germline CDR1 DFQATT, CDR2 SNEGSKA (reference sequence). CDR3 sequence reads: CSARDWGNEQFF. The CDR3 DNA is TGCAGTGCTAGAGATTGGGGAAATGAGCAGTTCTTC.

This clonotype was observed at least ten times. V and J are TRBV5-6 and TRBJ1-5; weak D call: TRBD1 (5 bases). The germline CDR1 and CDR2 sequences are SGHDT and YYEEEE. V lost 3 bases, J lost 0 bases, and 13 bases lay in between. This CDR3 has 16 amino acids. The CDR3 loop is CASSSLVGGSNQPQHF. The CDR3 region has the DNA TGTGCCAGCAGCTCATTGGTGGGGGGTAGCAATCAGCCCCAGCATTTT.

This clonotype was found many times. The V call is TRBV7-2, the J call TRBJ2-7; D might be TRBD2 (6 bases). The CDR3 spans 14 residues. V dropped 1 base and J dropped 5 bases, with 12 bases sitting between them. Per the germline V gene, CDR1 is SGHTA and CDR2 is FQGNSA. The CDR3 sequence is CASSLVGGKNEQYF. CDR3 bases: TGTGCCAGCAGCTTAGTCGGAGGGAAGAACGAGCAGTACTTC.

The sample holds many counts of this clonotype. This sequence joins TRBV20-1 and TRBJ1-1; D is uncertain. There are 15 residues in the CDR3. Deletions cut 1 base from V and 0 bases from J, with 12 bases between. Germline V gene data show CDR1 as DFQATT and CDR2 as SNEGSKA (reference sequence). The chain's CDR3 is CSARATNRMNTEAFF. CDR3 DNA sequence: TGCAGTGCTAGAGCCACAAATAGAATGAACACTGAAGCTTTCTTT.

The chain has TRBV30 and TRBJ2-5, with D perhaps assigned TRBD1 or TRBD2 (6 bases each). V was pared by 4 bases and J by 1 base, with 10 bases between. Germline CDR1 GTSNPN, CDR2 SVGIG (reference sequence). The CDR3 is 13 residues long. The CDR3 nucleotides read TGTGCCTGGAATAGGGGGGTCCAAGAGACCCAGTACTTC. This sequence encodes CAWNRGVQETQYF.

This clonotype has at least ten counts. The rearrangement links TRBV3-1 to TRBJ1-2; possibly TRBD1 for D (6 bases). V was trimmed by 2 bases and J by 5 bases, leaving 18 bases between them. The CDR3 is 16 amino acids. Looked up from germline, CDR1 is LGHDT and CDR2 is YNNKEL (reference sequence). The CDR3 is CASSQREGGRRYGYTF. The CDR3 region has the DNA TGTGCCAGCAGCCAAAGGGAAGGGGGTAGACGGTATGGCTACACCTTC. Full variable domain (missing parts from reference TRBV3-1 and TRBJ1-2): DTAVSQTPKYLVTQMGNDKSIKCEQNLGHDTMYWYKQDSKKFLKIMFSYNNKELIINETVPNRFSPKSPDKAHLNLHINSLELGDSAVYFCASSQREGGRRYGYTFGSGTRLTVV.

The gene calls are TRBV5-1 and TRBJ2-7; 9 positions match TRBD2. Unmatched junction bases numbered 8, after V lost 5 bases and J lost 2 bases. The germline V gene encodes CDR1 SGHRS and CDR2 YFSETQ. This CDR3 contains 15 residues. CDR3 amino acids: CASRTLAGPTYEQYF. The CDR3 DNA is TGCGCCAGCAGGACACTAGCGGGTCCAACCTACGAGCAGTACTTC.

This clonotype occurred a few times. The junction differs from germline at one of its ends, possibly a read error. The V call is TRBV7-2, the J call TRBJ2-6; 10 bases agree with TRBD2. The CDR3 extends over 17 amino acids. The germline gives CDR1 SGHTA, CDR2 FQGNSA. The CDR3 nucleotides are TGTGCAAGCAGCCCTAGCGGGGGTCGGTCTGGGACCAACGTCCTGACTTTC. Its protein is CASSPSGGRSGTNVLTF. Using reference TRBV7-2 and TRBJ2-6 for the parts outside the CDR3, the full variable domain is GAGVSQSPSNKVTEKGKDVELRCDPISGHTALYWYRQSLGQGLEFLIYFQGNSAPDKSGLPSDRFSAERTGGSVSTLTIQRTQQEDSAVYLCASSPSGGRSGTNVLTFGAGSRLTVL.

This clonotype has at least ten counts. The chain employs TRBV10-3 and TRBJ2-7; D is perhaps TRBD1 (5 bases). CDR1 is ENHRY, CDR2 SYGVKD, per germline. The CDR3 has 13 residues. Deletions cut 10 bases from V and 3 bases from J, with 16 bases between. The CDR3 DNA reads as TGTGCCACTTCACTCAGGGTTAACTACGAGCAGTACTTC. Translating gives CATSLRVNYEQYF.

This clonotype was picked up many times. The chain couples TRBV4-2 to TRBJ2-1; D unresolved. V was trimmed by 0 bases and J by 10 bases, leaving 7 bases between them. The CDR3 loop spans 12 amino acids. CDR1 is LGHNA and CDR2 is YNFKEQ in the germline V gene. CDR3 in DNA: TGTGCCAGCAGCCAAGATGGTAGAGAGCAGTTCTTC. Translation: CASSQDGREQFF.

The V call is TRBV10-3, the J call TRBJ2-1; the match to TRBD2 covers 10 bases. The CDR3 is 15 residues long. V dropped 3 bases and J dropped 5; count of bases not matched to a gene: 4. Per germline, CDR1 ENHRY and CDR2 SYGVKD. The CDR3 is CAISEYLAGDNEQFF. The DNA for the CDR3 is TGTGCCATCAGTGAATACCTAGCGGGGGACAATGAGCAGTTCTTC.

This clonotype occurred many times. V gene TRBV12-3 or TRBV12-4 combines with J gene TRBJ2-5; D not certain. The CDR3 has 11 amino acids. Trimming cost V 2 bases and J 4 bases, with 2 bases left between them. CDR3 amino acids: CASSLRETQYF. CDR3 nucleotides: TGTGCCAGCAGTTTAAGAGAGACCCAGTACTTC.

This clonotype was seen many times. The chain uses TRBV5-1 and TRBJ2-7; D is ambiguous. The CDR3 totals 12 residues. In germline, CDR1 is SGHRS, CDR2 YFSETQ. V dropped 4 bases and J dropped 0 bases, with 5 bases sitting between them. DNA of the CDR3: TGCGCCAGCAGCCTCCCCTCCTACGAGCAGTACTTC. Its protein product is CASSLPSYEQYF.

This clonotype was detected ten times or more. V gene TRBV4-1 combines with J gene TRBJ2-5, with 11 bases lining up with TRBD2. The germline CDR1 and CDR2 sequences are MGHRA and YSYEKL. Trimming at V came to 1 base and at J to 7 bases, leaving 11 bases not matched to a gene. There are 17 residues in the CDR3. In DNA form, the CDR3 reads TGCGCCAGCAGCCAAGGACTAGCGGGACCCGCCAGCGGGACCCAGTACTTC. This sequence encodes CASSQGLAGPASGTQYF.

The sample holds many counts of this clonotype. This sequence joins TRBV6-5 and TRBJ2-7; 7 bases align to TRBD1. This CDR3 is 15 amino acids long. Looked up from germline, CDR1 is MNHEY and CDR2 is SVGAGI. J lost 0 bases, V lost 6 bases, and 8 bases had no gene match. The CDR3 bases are TGTGCCAGCAGGGGAACCCGGGACAGCTCCTACGAGCAGTACTTC. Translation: CASRGTRDSSYEQYF.

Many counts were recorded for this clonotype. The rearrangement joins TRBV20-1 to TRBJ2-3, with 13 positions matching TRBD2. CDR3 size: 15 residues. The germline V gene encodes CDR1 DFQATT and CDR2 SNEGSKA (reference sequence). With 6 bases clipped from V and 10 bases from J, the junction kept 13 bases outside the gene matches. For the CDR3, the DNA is TGCAGTGCAGAAGGACTAGCGGGGGTTCAAACGGCGCAGTATTTT. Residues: CSAEGLAGVQTAQYF.

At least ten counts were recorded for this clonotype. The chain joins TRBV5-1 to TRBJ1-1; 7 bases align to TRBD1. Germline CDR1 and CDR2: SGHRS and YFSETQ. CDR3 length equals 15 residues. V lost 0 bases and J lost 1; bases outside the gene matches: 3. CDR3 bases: TGCGCCAGCAGCTTGGCCTCAGGGGGGAACACTGAAGCTTTCTTT. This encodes CASSLASGGNTEAFF.

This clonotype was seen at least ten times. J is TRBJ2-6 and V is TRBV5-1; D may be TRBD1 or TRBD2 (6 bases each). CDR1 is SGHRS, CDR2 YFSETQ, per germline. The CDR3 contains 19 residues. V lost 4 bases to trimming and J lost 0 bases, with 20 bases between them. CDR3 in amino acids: CASSLPEGGRPSGANVLTF. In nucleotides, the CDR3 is TGCGCCAGCAGCCTACCCGAGGGGGGACGCCCCTCTGGGGCCAACGTCCTGACTTTC.

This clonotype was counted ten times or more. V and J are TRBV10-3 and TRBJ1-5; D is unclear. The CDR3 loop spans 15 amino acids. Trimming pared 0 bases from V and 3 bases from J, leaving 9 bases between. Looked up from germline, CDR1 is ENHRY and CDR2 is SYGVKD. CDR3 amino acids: CAISESGLNNQPQHF. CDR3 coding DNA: TGTGCCATCAGTGAGTCCGGACTAAACAATCAGCCCCAGCATTTT.

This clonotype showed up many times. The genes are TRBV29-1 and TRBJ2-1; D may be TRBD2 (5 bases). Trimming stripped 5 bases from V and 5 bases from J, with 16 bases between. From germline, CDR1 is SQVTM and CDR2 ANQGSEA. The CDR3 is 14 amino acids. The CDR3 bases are TGCAGCGTTACGAGCCTAGCAATAAACAATGAGCAGTTCTTC. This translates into CSVTSLAINNEQFF.

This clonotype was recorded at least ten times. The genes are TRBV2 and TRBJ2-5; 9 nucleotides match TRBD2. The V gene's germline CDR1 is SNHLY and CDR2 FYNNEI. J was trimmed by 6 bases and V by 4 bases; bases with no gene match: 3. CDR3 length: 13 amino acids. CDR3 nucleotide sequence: TGTGCCAGCAGTGTAGCGGGGGCCCAGACCCAGTACTTC. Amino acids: CASSVAGAQTQYF.

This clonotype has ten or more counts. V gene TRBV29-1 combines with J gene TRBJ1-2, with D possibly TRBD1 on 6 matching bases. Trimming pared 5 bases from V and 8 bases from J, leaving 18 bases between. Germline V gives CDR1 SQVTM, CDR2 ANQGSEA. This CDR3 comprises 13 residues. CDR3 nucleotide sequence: TGCAGCGTTCTCGCCACAGGGACGGTCGGCTACACCTTC. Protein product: CSVLATGTVGYTF.